These 19 T cell receptor beta chains came from one sample sequenced in a study of T-cell memory formation after mild COVID-19. One entry per CDR3 protein, called by TCRdb with MiXCR from the 5' RACE reads. The table shows more than 150,000 distinct CDR3 sequences, with about 18% occurring only once. Sequencing used PBMCs or a T cell subset sorted from them (not recorded which). Receptor source: a man aged 18 to 29 who had mild COVID-19 (a few samples of this study predate the infection). Cell type and time point are not known.

This clonotype was detected only a few times. This rearrangement joins TRBV5-1 to TRBJ2-1; D perhaps matches TRBD2 (6 bases). Germline values: CDR1 SGHRS, CDR2 YFSETQ. V gave up 4 bases and J gave up 0 bases, with 14 bases separating them. This CDR3 has 16 amino acids. This CDR3 is CASSRVGGRSYNEQFF. The CDR3 bases are TGCGCCAGCAGCCGGGTGGGGGGACGCTCCTACAATGAGCAGTTCTTC.

V gene TRBV12-3 or TRBV12-4 combines with J gene TRBJ1-5; 7 bases agree with TRBD1. The trim removed 5 bases at V and 4 bases at J, leaving 14 bases unmatched. The CDR3 has 17 amino acids. In DNA form, the CDR3 reads TGTGCCAGCAGTCTTCGACAGGGCTCCCTCCTTAATCAGCCCCAGCATTTT. It yields the protein CASSLRQGSLLNQPQHF.

This rearrangement joins TRBV5-1 to TRBJ2-7; 9 bases fit TRBD1. J was trimmed by 5 bases and V by 0 bases; bases with no gene match: 6. The CDR3 length is 15 residues. CDR1 is SGHRS and CDR2 is YFSETQ in the germline V gene. CDR3: CASSLARTGVDEQYF. The CDR3 DNA follows: TGCGCCAGCAGCTTGGCCCGGACAGGGGTCGACGAGCAGTACTTC.

The chain links TRBV20-1 to TRBJ1-2; D is uncertain. There are 12 residues in the CDR3. The germline V gene encodes CDR1 DFQATT and CDR2 SNEGSKA (reference sequence). Here the CDR3 reads CSHSMLGYGYTF. CDR3 DNA: TGCAGCCACAGCATGCTAGGCTATGGCTACACCTTC.

This sequence joins TRBV7-2 and TRBJ2-3; TRBD1 agrees at 7 bases. V was pared by 5 bases and J by 0 bases, with 5 bases of the junction left unmatched. Per germline, CDR1 SGHTA and CDR2 FQGNSA. This CDR3 spans 15 amino acids. For the CDR3, the DNA is TGTGCCAGCAGCCGGTCGGGACAGAGCACAGATACGCAGTATTTT. Its translation: CASSRSGQSTDTQYF.

A few counts support this clonotype. The chain carries TRBV6-1 and TRBJ2-3; maybe TRBD2 (6 bases). V was pared by 0 bases and J by 6 bases, with 16 bases between. Looked up from germline, CDR1 is MNHNS and CDR2 is SASEGT. There are 16 residues in the CDR3. CDR3 sequence reads: CASSEAGRGRGDTQYF. As DNA, the CDR3 is TGTGCCAGCAGTGAAGCGGGAAGGGGCCGGGGGGATACGCAGTATTTT.

This clonotype turned up a few times. The chain couples TRBV5-1 to TRBJ2-3; D gene ambiguous. CDR1 is SGHRS, CDR2 YFSETQ, per germline. The CDR3 extends over 11 amino acids. Trimming removed 2 bases from V and 8 bases from J, with 6 bases in between. The CDR3 spells CASSLTGTQYF. The CDR3 DNA reads as TGCGCCAGCAGCTTAACGGGTACGCAGTATTTT.

The J gene is TRBJ2-5, the V gene TRBV7-6, with 8 bases fitting TRBD2. CDR3 length: 15 residues. Germline CDR1 reads SGHVS; CDR2 reads FNYEAQ. The V segment lost 5 bases and the J segment 4 bases; nucleotides outside the gene matches: 9. CDR3 DNA sequence: TGTGCCAGCAGCCGGGGACCGGGGGGGGGAGAGACCCAGTACTTC. It is translated as CASSRGPGGGETQYF.

This clonotype came up a few times. The chain is built from TRBV5-1 and TRBJ2-1, with D possibly TRBD1 on 6 matching bases. Germline V gives CDR1 SGHRS, CDR2 YFSETQ. V was cut by 4 bases and J by 2 bases, with 7 bases left in between. The CDR3 extends over 13 amino acids. The DNA for the CDR3 is TGCGCCAGCAGCGAGGGGGCCTACAATGAGCAGTTCTTC. It encodes CASSEGAYNEQFF.

The table lists this clonotype with a few counts. This chain joins TRBV29-1 and TRBJ1-2; 9 positions match TRBD1. There are 13 residues in the CDR3. V was clipped by 6 bases and J by 7 bases; unmatched bases: 9. The germline CDR1 and CDR2 sequences are SQVTM and ANQGSEA. CDR3 protein: CSVRTGAIGGYTF. CDR3 in DNA: TGCAGCGTAAGGACAGGGGCCATCGGTGGCTACACCTTC.

This clonotype has ten or more counts. V and J are TRBV5-1 and TRBJ2-5, with 8 bases aligning to TRBD2. The CDR3 runs 14 residues. Germline values: CDR1 SGHRS, CDR2 YFSETQ. Germline trimming cut 4 bases from V and 1 base from J; bases unmatched to any gene: 3. In DNA form, the CDR3 reads TGCGCCAGCAGCGCCGGGACTAGCCAAGAGACCCAGTACTTC. Its protein is CASSAGTSQETQYF.

Only a few counts were recorded for this clonotype. The chain links TRBV6-5 to TRBJ1-1; 10 positions agree with TRBD1. Germline values: CDR1 MNHEY, CDR2 SVGAGI. CDR3 length: 14 amino acids. The J segment lost 5 bases and the V segment lost 2 bases, leaving 2 bases of the junction unmatched. This CDR3 is CASSYRTGGTEAFF. The CDR3, as DNA: TGTGCCAGCAGTTACCGGACAGGGGGAACTGAAGCTTTCTTT.

The chain carries TRBV5-1 and TRBJ2-1; 7 positions agree with TRBD2. Per the germline V gene, CDR1 is SGHRS and CDR2 is YFSETQ. This CDR3 has 14 amino acids. Trimming took 6 bases from V and 5 from J; bases not matched to a gene: 8. The CDR3 is CASILERGHNEQFF. CDR3 nucleotides: TGCGCCAGCATCCTTGAGCGGGGCCACAATGAGCAGTTCTTC.

As DNA, the CDR3 is TGTGCCAGCTCACCGGGCCTCTTGAACACTGAAGCTTTCTTT. It specifies CASSPGLLNTEAFF. V is TRBV18 and J is TRBJ1-1; D unclear. The CDR3 contains 14 residues. V dropped 3 bases and J dropped 0 bases, with 8 bases sitting between them. Per germline, CDR1 KGHSH and CDR2 LQKENI.

The chain has TRBV5-5 and TRBJ2-4; D possibly corresponds to TRBD1 (6 bases). This CDR3 contains 14 residues. The germline V gene encodes CDR1 SGHKS and CDR2 YYEKEE (reference sequence). The ends were cut back, 6 bases at V and 5 bases at J, with 15 bases in the middle. The CDR3 DNA reads TGTGCCAGCAACTCACAGGGCTCCCAAAACATTCAGTACTTC. Amino acid sequence: CASNSQGSQNIQYF.

This clonotype was seen a few times. The chain combines TRBV7-2 with TRBJ2-5; D may correspond to TRBD1 or TRBD2 (5 bases each). V gave up 4 bases and J gave up 5 bases, with 20 bases separating them. CDR3 size: 16 residues. The germline V gene encodes CDR1 SGHTA and CDR2 FQGNSA. The CDR3 nucleotides read TGTGCCAGCAGCTCCATTAAGAGAGGGGCGAGGGAGACCCAGTACTTC. Its protein product is CASSSIKRGARETQYF.

This clonotype occurred a few times. The gene calls are TRBV7-9 and TRBJ2-2; 9 bases fit TRBD1. Germline CDR1 SEHNR, CDR2 FQNEAQ (reference sequence). The V and J ends lost 5 bases and 5 bases, in that order; junction bases with no gene match: 9. The CDR3 is 16 amino acids. CDR3 sequence reads: CASSSPGTGRTGELFF. In DNA, the CDR3 is TGTGCCAGCAGCAGCCCAGGGACAGGGAGGACCGGGGAGCTGTTTTTT.

This chain links TRBV24-1 with TRBJ1-1; possibly TRBD1 for D (5 bases). This CDR3 spans 13 amino acids. CDR1 KGHDR and CDR2 SFDVKD come from the germline V gene. Trimming pared 10 bases from V and 4 bases from J, leaving 15 bases between. CDR3 in amino acids: CATESGWGTEAFF. CDR3 DNA sequence: TGTGCCACTGAATCAGGGTGGGGCACTGAAGCTTTCTTT.

The chain has TRBV5-1 and TRBJ2-3; D possibly corresponds to TRBD2 (5 bases). V dropped 4 bases and J dropped 2 bases, with 11 bases sitting between them. The CDR3 totals 14 residues. The germline gives CDR1 SGHRS, CDR2 YFSETQ. The CDR3 nucleotides read TGCGCCAGCAGCCCGGGATTACTCACAGATACGCAGTATTTT. It codes for CASSPGLLTDTQYF.